Presented here are 10 T cell receptor beta chains from one specimen sequenced in a study of shared clonotypes between healthy human individuals. Sequencing used immunoSEQ multiplex PCR; TCRdb keeps in-frame clones, though not all of them. The repertoire has around 620,000 clones, around 96% of them found once; the top ten carry 0.095% to 0.14%. Terminally differentiated effector memory CD45RA+ cells were excluded from the naive CD8 cells, which were CD45RO-negative and positively selected for CCR7. Sequencing was done on a sample of naive CD8+ T cells sorted from blood. The receptor set was obtained from a woman in her 30s in good health.

The J gene is TRBJ2-5, the V gene TRBV5-6; no clear D. With the DNA end fitting TRBJ2-7 better, the J assignment may be wrong. The CDR3 is made up of 13 amino acids. The germline V gene has CDR1 SGHDT and CDR2 YYEEEE. The DNA for the CDR3 is TGTGCCAGCACCGACGGGCAGGCCTACGAGCAGTACTTC. It codes for CASTDGQAYEQYF.

The chain carries TRBV11-2 and TRBJ2-5; tentative D call: TRBD1 (6 bases). Trimming stripped 4 bases from V and 3 bases from J, with 12 bases between. CDR3 length: 14 residues. Germline lookup yields CDR1 SGHAT and CDR2 FQNNGV. The CDR3: CASSSWTAKETQYF. CDR3 in DNA: TGTGCCAGCAGCTCCTGGACAGCCAAAGAGACCCAGTACTTC.

The chain combines TRBV28 with TRBJ1-1; tentatively, D is TRBD1 (6 bases). Trimming stripped 6 bases from V and 5 bases from J, with 10 bases between. Per the germline V gene, CDR1 is MDHEN and CDR2 is SYDVKM. The CDR3 loop spans 12 amino acids. The CDR3 DNA follows: TGTGCCAGCAGCCGCAGGGGAACTGAAGCTTTCTTT. Protein: CASSRRGTEAFF.

The chain carries TRBV5-4 and TRBJ2-7, with D maybe TRBD1 (5 bases). The V end was cut by 4 bases, the J end by 4 bases, with 12 bases between. This CDR3 spans 13 amino acids. CDR1 SGHNT and CDR2 YYREEE come from the germline V gene (reference sequence). In nucleotides, the CDR3 is TGTGCCAGCAGCCCCTGGGGCAAGTACGAGCAGTACTTC. It translates to CASSPWGKYEQYF.

The CDR3 DNA is TGTGCCAGCAGTTGCCCCGGGACAACTAATGAAAAACTGTTTTTT. Encoded protein: CASSCPGTTNEKLFF. This chain connects TRBV12-1 to TRBJ1-4. TRBV12-1 represents a pseudogene. There are 15 residues in the CDR3.

J is TRBJ1-1 and V is TRBV5-4, with D possibly matching TRBD1 (6 bases). Germline V gene sequence: CDR1 SGHNT, CDR2 YYREEE (reference sequence). This CDR3 region has 15 residues. Trimming took off 5 bases at V and 1 base at J, with 15 bases between the two ends. The CDR3 region has the DNA TGTGCCAGCAGACTCCCCGGGACAAAGAACACTGAAGCTTTCTTT. Its protein product is CASRLPGTKNTEAFF.

The chain joins TRBV28 to TRBJ2-1, with 11 bases lining up with TRBD2. This CDR3 is built from 16 residues. Trimming took 5 bases from V and 7 from J; bases not matched to a gene: 10. In germline, CDR1 is MDHEN, CDR2 SYDVKM. The CDR3 nucleotides are TGTGCCAGCAGTATCCGGGGTAGCGGGAGGGCGAATGAGCAGTTCTTC. Translated, it gives CASSIRGSGRANEQFF.

The genes are TRBV29-1 and TRBJ2-5, with D possibly TRBD1 on 7 matching bases. The J call is doubtful: the DNA matches TRBJ2-7 better. The CDR3 consists of 13 residues. Germline CDR1 reads SQVTM; CDR2 reads ANQGSEA. This CDR3 reads CSMRGDRGYEQYF. In DNA, the CDR3 is TGCAGCATGAGGGGGGACAGAGGTTACGAGCAGTACTTC.

The V and J genes are TRBV28 and TRBJ2-7, with D possibly being TRBD1 (6 bases). Between the trimmed V and J ends, which lost 2 bases and 3 bases, there was a span of 20 bases. The CDR3 extends over 17 amino acids. Germline CDR1 is MDHEN and CDR2 is SYDVKM. DNA for the CDR3: TGTGCCAGCAGTTTAATCGGACAGACTATCCTAAGCTACGAGCAGTACTTC. This codes for CASSLIGQTILSYEQYF.

The rearrangement uses TRBV5-1 and TRBJ2-7, with TRBD2 matching 14 bases. V shed 3 bases and J 0 bases; nucleotides not matched to a gene: 2. CDR1 is SGHRS and CDR2 is YFSETQ in the germline V gene. CDR3 length equals 16 residues. The CDR3 DNA reads TGCGCCAGCAGCTCCGGGACTAGCGGGAGCTCCTACGAGCAGTACTTC. It yields the protein CASSSGTSGSSYEQYF.